This T cell receptor (beta chain) comes out of a study of CD8 T cells in Susac syndrome. Reverse transcription of roughly 0.45 to 1 ug RNA used random hexamers. TCRdb reprocessed the immunoSEQ multiplex PCR reads with MiXCR, giving one entry per CDR3 protein. Of about 140,000 distinct CDR3 sequences in the sample, approximately 95% were seen once. The CDR3 is made up of 11 amino acids. V lost 4 bases and J lost 7; bases outside the gene matches: 0. This rearrangement joins TRBV12-3 or TRBV12-4 to TRBJ1-2; TRBD1 matches 7 bases. The receptor was isolated from a human donor with multiple sclerosis. The sequencing input was CD4+ T cells from PBMCs. CDR3 residues: CASSYRGGYTF. CDR3 sequence (DNA): TGTGCCAGCAGTTACAGGGGTGGCTACACCTTC.